Included here is one T cell receptor (beta chain) sequence, with context. Its antigen target is currently unknown. Base qualities are not at hand, and no much larger clone is one base apart. This sample stems from a study of blood T cell repertoires in COVID-19 (dated by TCRdb to 2018 to 2021). Some background on the complete study: Samples from collaborators originated in the United States, Italy and Spain and spanned both the acute and convalescent phases of COVID-19. Samples came from the ongoing ImmuneRACE study (first 160 participants) plus 1,254 subjects from 6 global collaborators. Where available, HLA class I and class II types were obtained from metadata supplied by the sample provider rather than from assay-based typing. The sample metadata nearly always contained a de-identified subject ID, COVID-19 status, age in years and sex. The repertoires were made available in a free public database intended to serve as a resource for research on the immune response to SARS-CoV-2. The material from the prospective study consisted of cDNA or gDNA derived from T cells, B-cell-depleted T cells, or PBMCs. The dataset comprised deeply sampled blood TCRbeta repertoires from subjects exposed to, actively infected with, or recovered from COVID-19.

What the work shows at the level of the full study, not this receptor alone: The quantity of clinical and demographic metadata differed by source and by participant and was supplied without curation.

TCRbeta CDR3 regions were amplified from genomic DNA using the immunoSEQ Assay, a bias-controlled multiplex PCR. Per the authors' processing: Within the assay, amplification of reference gene primers was used to estimate how many nucleated cells each sample contained. To quantify the absolute abundance of each unique TCRbeta CDR3 rearrangement, sequence reads were collapsed and filtered. Productive Simpson clonality was computed per sample as the square root of Simpson's diversity index over productive rearrangements. In its TCRdb copy, this immuneACCESS table keeps in-frame sequences only and misses some clones. Where compared with another copy, unresolved V genes explain less than half of these, and the others have no known cause. From that table come the V and J calls and clone size; the DNA was used to work out D and trimming. The sample table records approximately 250,000 clones; around four fifths of these occur just once. The ten largest account for 3.5% to 5.5% of the sample.

A second Seattle source provided samples from volunteer blood donors who had recovered from COVID-19. Each collaborating institution followed its own protocols to collect whole blood in K2EDTA tubes. Collaborator samples were shipped for TCRbeta analysis as frozen whole blood, isolated PBMCs, or DNA extracted from either sample type. For CDR1 and CDR2, the germline V gene lists SNHLY and FYNNEI. Ends trimmed: V by 6 bases, J by 3 bases; bases unmatched to a gene: 7. The CDR3 has 14 amino acids, counting the end cysteine and phenylalanine. The only DNA kept is the CDR3, 42 bases in frame from the first base.

The sample consisted of peripheral blood. The receptor comes from a man aged 60-69 years who had recovered from COVID-19. The chain couples TRBV2 to TRBJ2-7; 8 of the junction bases match TRBD1. The base sequence is TGTGCCAGCAGGTACGACAGGGGTGGCTACGAGCAGTACTTC. This yields the protein CASRYDRGGYEQYF.